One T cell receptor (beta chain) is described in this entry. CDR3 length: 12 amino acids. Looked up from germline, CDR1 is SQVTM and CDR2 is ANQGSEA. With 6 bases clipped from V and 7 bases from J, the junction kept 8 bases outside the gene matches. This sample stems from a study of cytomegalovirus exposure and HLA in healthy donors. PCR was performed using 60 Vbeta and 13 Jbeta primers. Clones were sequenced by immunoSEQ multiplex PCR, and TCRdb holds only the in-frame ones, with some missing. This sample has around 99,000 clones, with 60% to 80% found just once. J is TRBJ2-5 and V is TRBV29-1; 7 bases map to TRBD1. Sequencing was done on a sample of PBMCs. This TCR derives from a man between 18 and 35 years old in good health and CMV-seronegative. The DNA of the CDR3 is TGCAGCGTATACACAGGGGTCGGGACCCAGTACTTC. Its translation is CSVYTGVGTQYF.